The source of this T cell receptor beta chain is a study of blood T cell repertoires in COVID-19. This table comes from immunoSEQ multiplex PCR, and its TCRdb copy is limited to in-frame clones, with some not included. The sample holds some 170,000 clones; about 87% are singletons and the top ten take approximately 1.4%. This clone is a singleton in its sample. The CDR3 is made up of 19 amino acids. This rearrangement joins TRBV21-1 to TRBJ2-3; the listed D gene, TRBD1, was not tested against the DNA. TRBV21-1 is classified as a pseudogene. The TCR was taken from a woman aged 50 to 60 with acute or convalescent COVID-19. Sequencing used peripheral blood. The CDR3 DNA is TGTGCCAGCAGCAATGACTTTCGGAAGGGGGCGACTAGCACAGATACGCAGTATTTT. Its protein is CASSNDFRKGATSTDTQYF.